The following is a T cell receptor beta chain sequence with its context. The antigen is unknown. The sample is drawn from a study of beta chain features in type 1 diabetes. Whole-study findings and limits: VDJ junctions from patients with type 1 diabetes contained fewer insertions and more deletions. Comparison showed that naive, central memory and Treg TCRB repertoires appeared more similar among patients than among healthy donors. Reads derived from cDNA could over-represent cells showing high TCR expression. Among all four CD4+ subsets, Type 1 diabetes patients had TCRB CDR3s that were moderately but significantly shorter.

Of the isolated RNA, all was reverse transcribed, and so the sequenced material was expressed TCRB transcripts. Sequencing used immunoSEQ multiplex PCR; TCRdb keeps in-frame clones, though not all of them. The sample consists of about 340,000 clones, 13% of them appearing once. The germline gives CDR1 SGHTA, CDR2 FQGNSA. The CDR3 has 15 residues. Trimming shortened V by 1 base and J by 3 bases, and 10 bases separated the two germline ends. V is TRBV7-2 and J is TRBJ2-1; no clear D. Sequencing was done on a sample of naive CD4+ T cells from blood. This sequence was found in a woman in her late teens or twenties with type 1 diabetes. The CDR3 coding sequence is TGTGCCAGCAGCTTAGGGTCGATCAGCTACAATGAGCAGTTCTTC. This translates into CASSLGSISYNEQFF.